This TCR beta chain appears in the sequencing data of a study of shared clonotypes between healthy human individuals. Per the germline V gene, CDR1 is SNHLY and CDR2 is FYNNEI. Trimming took off 3 bases at V and 13 bases at J, with 21 bases between the two ends. This CDR3 is 15 amino acids long. TCRdb keeps only in-frame clones here, not all; method: immunoSEQ multiplex PCR. The sample has roughly 640,000 clones, about 96% seen once; the top ten hold less than 0.065%. Sequences were obtained from naive CD4+ T cells sorted from blood. Documented subset: CD45RA+ positively selected. The rearrangement links TRBV2 to TRBJ1-4; D gene unclear. The clonotype comes from a woman under 40 in good health. The CDR3 bases are TGTGCCAGCAGTGATCAGTGGTCCCCCTCCAGTAGACTGTTTTTT. Protein: CASSDQWSPSSRLFF.